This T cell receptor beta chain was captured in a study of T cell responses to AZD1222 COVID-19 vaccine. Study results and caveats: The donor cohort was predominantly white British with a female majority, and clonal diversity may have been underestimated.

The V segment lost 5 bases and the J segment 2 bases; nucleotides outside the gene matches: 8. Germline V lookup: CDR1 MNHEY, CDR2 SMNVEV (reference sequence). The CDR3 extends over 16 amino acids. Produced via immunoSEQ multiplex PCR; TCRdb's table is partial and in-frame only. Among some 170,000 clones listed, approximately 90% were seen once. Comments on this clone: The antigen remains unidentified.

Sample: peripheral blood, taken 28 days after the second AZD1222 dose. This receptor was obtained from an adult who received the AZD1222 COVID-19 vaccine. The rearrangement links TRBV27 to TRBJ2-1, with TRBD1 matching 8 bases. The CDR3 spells CASSPYRDRPYNEQFF. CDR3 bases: TGTGCCAGCAGTCCGTACCGGGACAGGCCCTACAATGAGCAGTTCTTC.